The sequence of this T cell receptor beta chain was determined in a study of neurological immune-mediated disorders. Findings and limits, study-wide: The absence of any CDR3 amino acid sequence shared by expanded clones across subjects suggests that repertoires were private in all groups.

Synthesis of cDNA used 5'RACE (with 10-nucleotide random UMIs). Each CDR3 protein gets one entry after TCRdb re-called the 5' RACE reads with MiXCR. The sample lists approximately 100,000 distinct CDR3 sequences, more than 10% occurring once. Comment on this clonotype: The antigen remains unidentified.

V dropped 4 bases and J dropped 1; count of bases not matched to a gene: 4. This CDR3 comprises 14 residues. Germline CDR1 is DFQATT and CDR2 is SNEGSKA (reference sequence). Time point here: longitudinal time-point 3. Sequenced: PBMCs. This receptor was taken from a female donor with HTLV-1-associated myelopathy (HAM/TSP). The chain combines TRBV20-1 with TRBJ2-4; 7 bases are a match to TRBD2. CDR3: CSAIGRGAKNIQYF. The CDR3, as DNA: TGCAGTGCTATAGGGCGGGGGGCCAAAAACATTCAGTACTTC.